The 19 T cell receptor beta chains below all came from one sample that was sequenced in a study of CD8 T cells in ankylosing spondylitis. TCRdb re-derived calls from the 5' RACE reads in MiXCR, one entry per CDR3 protein. The sample includes approximately 200,000 distinct CDR3 sequences, 9.5% to 15% seen only once; the top ten take more than 15%. Specimen: blood, either unsorted or a sorted T cell fraction (not recorded which). These receptors were collected from a male donor with ankylosing spondylitis or in good health (not recorded which).

This rearrangement joins TRBV7-2 to TRBJ2-1; possible D gene TRBD1, 6 bases. The CDR3 runs 12 residues. Deletions cut 10 bases from V and 2 bases from J, with 9 bases between. Germline-derived CDR1 and CDR2 are SGHTA and FQGNSA. CDR3 protein: CATNRAYNEQFF. CDR3 DNA: TGTGCCACGAACAGGGCCTACAATGAGCAGTTCTTC.

This sequence joins TRBV3-1 and TRBJ2-3; no reliable D call. Trimming took off 0 bases at V and 4 bases at J, with 8 bases between the two ends. This CDR3 region has 14 residues. Germline V lookup: CDR1 LGHDT, CDR2 YNNKEL (reference sequence). In DNA, the CDR3 is TGTGCCAGCAGCCAAGACCCTGATGCAGATACGCAGTATTTT. Translated: CASSQDPDADTQYF.

The chain links TRBV2 to TRBJ2-1; tentative D call: TRBD1 (5 bases). The CDR3 runs 10 residues. In germline, CDR1 is SNHLY, CDR2 FYNNEI. The V gene lost 6 bases and the J gene lost 15 bases, with 12 bases spanning the gap. This CDR3 reads CASSDSVLFF. DNA for the CDR3: TGTGCCAGCAGCGACAGTGTTCTGTTCTTC.

The chain links TRBV27 to TRBJ1-1; D is ambiguous. The CDR3 spans 13 residues. The germline V and J ends were trimmed by 1 base and 6 bases, with 9 bases remaining between them. Per the germline V gene, CDR1 is MNHEY and CDR2 is SMNVEV (reference sequence). This CDR3 is CASSLLSGAEAFF. For the CDR3, the DNA is TGTGCCAGCAGTTTATTATCCGGCGCTGAAGCTTTCTTT.

This clonotype occurred a few times. The genes are TRBV6-1 and TRBJ2-5; D not certain. The ends were cut back, 6 bases at V and 5 bases at J, with 16 bases in the middle. The CDR3 length is 14 residues. CDR1 and CDR2 (germline): MNHNS, SASEGT. The chain's CDR3 is CASSVSHVGETQYF. The CDR3 nucleotides read TGTGCCAGCAGCGTCTCGCACGTGGGGGAGACCCAGTACTTC.

V usage is TRBV5-1 and J usage is TRBJ2-7; 11 bases are a match to TRBD2. V shed 4 bases, J shed 4 bases, and the junction held 10 bases outside the gene matches. CDR1 is SGHRS, CDR2 YFSETQ, per germline. The CDR3 length is 16 residues. The CDR3 protein is CASSPPGLAELYEQYF. CDR3 nucleotide sequence: TGCGCCAGCAGCCCTCCGGGACTAGCGGAACTATACGAGCAGTACTTC.

This clonotype was recorded at least ten times. V and J are TRBV29-1 and TRBJ2-1, with TRBD1 identical over 8 bases. Germline-derived CDR1 and CDR2 are SQVTM and ANQGSEA. CDR3 length: 16 amino acids. Trimming took 4 bases from V and 0 from J; bases not matched to a gene: 8. CDR3 sequence (DNA): TGCAGCGTTGTACAGGGAGACAGGGGCTCCTACAATGAGCAGTTCTTC. It is translated as CSVVQGDRGSYNEQFF.

This clonotype has at least ten counts. The chain uses TRBV10-3 and TRBJ2-2, with 8 bases matching TRBD2. J was trimmed by 0 bases and V by 3 bases; bases with no gene match: 3. Germline assignment: CDR1 ENHRY and CDR2 SYGVKD. The CDR3 is 16 amino acids. The CDR3 region is CAISEAGAANTGELFF. In DNA form, the CDR3 reads TGTGCCATCAGTGAAGCGGGGGCAGCGAACACCGGGGAGCTGTTTTTT.

This sequence joins TRBV12-3 or TRBV12-4 and TRBJ2-7, with 9 bases fitting TRBD2. CDR3 length equals 12 residues. Trimming at V came to 8 bases and at J to 7 bases, leaving 6 bases not matched to a gene. The CDR3 protein is CASFRRGGEQYF. DNA of the CDR3: TGTGCCAGCTTCCGGCGGGGGGGGGAGCAGTACTTC.

This clonotype was observed at least ten times. The chain joins TRBV6-1 to TRBJ1-1; 10 bases align to TRBD1. With V trimmed by 1 base and J by 4 bases, 0 bases remained unmatched. CDR1 MNHNS and CDR2 SASEGT come from the germline V gene. The CDR3 is 14 amino acids. This chain's CDR3 is CASSEGTGGTEAFF. The CDR3 region has the DNA TGTGCCAGCAGTGAAGGGACAGGGGGCACTGAAGCTTTCTTT.

Only a few counts were recorded for this clonotype. V gene TRBV30 combines with J gene TRBJ2-7; D remains ambiguous. This CDR3 contains 13 residues. Germline V gives CDR1 GTSNPN, CDR2 SVGIG (reference sequence). V dropped 3 bases and J dropped 2 bases, with 11 bases sitting between them. DNA for the CDR3: TGTGCCTGGAGCCCGGACGAGCCCTACGAGCAGTACTTC. This encodes CAWSPDEPYEQYF.

V gene TRBV27 combines with J gene TRBJ1-1; tentatively, D is TRBD1 (5 bases). The V end was cut by 2 bases, the J end by 0 bases, with 16 bases between. This CDR3 has 17 amino acids. Germline V lookup: CDR1 MNHEY, CDR2 SMNVEV (reference sequence). Here the CDR3 DNA reads TGTGCCAGCAGTTTAAAGACAGCCTCAACTATGAACACTGAAGCTTTCTTT. Translated, it gives CASSLKTASTMNTEAFF.

This clonotype was found many times. The V call is TRBV7-9, the J call TRBJ2-7, with 8 bases lining up with TRBD1. Germline-derived CDR1 and CDR2 are SEHNR and FQNEAQ (reference sequence). This CDR3 is built from 14 residues. V lost 5 bases and J lost 0; bases outside the gene matches: 3. The CDR3 reads CASSRTGSSYEQYF. For the CDR3, the DNA is TGTGCCAGCAGCCGGACAGGGAGCTCCTACGAGCAGTACTTC.

This clonotype was seen a few times. The chain couples TRBV9 to TRBJ2-1; 8 bases fit TRBD2. CDR1 is SGDLS, CDR2 YYNGEE, per germline. V shed 0 bases and J 4 bases; nucleotides not matched to a gene: 6. CDR3 length: 16 amino acids. Written as DNA, the CDR3 is TGTGCCAGCAGCGTAGCTGAAGGACTAGCATACAATGAGCAGTTCTTC. Amino acids: CASSVAEGLAYNEQFF.

This clonotype was counted between two and nine times. The genes are TRBV6-5 and TRBJ2-3, with D possibly matching TRBD2 (5 bases). Germline V gene data show CDR1 as MNHEY and CDR2 as SVGAGI. The CDR3 extends over 16 amino acids. V was cut by 7 bases and J by 2 bases, with 19 bases left in between. CDR3 in amino acids: CASNGIQHTHTDTQYF. The CDR3 DNA reads TGTGCCAGCAACGGGATCCAACACACACACACAGATACGCAGTATTTT.

This sequence joins TRBV5-5 and TRBJ1-2, with a tentative D call TRBD1 (5 bases). The V and J ends lost 2 bases and 4 bases respectively, with 12 bases between them. The germline V gene encodes CDR1 SGHKS and CDR2 YYEKEE (reference sequence). The CDR3 extends over 14 amino acids. CDR3 sequence: CASSFGTAFYGYTF. The CDR3 nucleotides read TGTGCCAGCAGCTTTGGGACCGCTTTCTATGGCTACACCTTC.

The J gene is TRBJ2-5, the V gene TRBV12-3 or TRBV12-4; D perhaps matches TRBD2 (5 bases). Between the trimmed V and J ends, which lost 3 bases and 5 bases, there was a span of 10 bases. The CDR3 is made up of 13 amino acids. CDR3 sequence: CASSFWGEETQYF. The CDR3, as DNA: TGTGCCAGCAGTTTTTGGGGAGAGGAGACCCAGTACTTC.

The chain recombines TRBV7-9 with TRBJ2-4, with D tentatively TRBD2 (5 bases). Germline V lookup: CDR1 SEHNR, CDR2 FQNEAQ (reference sequence). Between the trimmed V and J ends, which lost 5 bases and 0 bases, there was a span of 8 bases. This CDR3 contains 14 residues. CDR3 in amino acids: CASSRELAKNIQYF. CDR3 sequence (DNA): TGTGCCAGCAGCCGGGAACTAGCCAAAAACATTCAGTACTTC.

Only a few counts were recorded for this clonotype. The chain links TRBV25-1 to TRBJ2-1; D gene ambiguous. The germline V gene has CDR1 MGHDK and CDR2 SYGVNS. This CDR3 contains 12 residues. Trimming left V 6 bases short and J 4 bases short, with 7 bases between. The CDR3 loop is CASRVGYNEQFF. DNA for the CDR3: TGTGCCAGCAGAGTGGGGTACAATGAGCAGTTCTTC.